This TCR beta chain was recovered during a study of PD-1 blockade in mismatch repair-deficient tumors (dated by TCRdb to the late 2010s). In terms of the full investigation: Between late 2013 and 2016, the trial enrolled approximately 91 consecutive patients with 12 types of mismatch repair-deficient cancer, all of whom had received prior treatment and were progressing. Tumor-associated T cell clones in the peripheral blood of patients responding to PD-1 blockade were tracked using deep sequencing of TCR CDR3 regions. Summary of the overall study and its limitations: Clones residing in the tumor, which were often undetectable in blood before treatment, expanded quickly after pembrolizumab and then contracted, generally before radiologic responses.

The library was built by means of the immunoSEQ multiplex PCR assay. TCRdb took this table from immuneACCESS and kept in-frame rearrangements with V and J called. Such tables lack part of the clones; where checked against another copy, unresolved V genes explain under half of the gap, and the rest is unexplained. This sample comprises roughly 130,000 clones, almost 90% of them detected only once. About 10% of the sample comes from the top ten. The germline V gene (reference sequence) supplies CDR1 MNHNY and CDR2 SVGAGI. At the junction V is shortened by 4 bases and J by 1 base, with 11 bases in between. Spanning cysteine to phenylalanine, the CDR3 consists of 15 amino acids. Kept here is only the CDR3 DNA, which spans 45 bases and is read in frame from base 1. Concerning this clone itself: What this receptor recognizes is not known. No base quality values were provided; no much bigger clone lies one nucleotide off.

For each enrolled patient, mismatch repair deficiency was established using either polymerase chain reaction or immunohistochemistry. TCR sequencing was performed for a few patients who responded to pembrolizumab therapy. In the phase II trial, pembrolizumab PD-1 blockade was tested prospectively in advanced mismatch repair-deficient cancers, no matter which tissue of origin the cancers came from. Peripheral blood T cell samples were gathered serially, both before PD-1 blockade started and at multiple time points afterward. Blood sampling times were reported as weeks after the first pembrolizumab dose.

The sequenced sample was peripheral blood, obtained 70 to 73 weeks after starting pembrolizumab. The sequence is built from TRBV6-6 and TRBJ1-5; a tentative D match to TRBD1 spans 5 bases. This receptor was taken from an adult with mismatch repair-deficient cancer. The DNA is as follows: TGTGCCAGCAGTTCATCGACAGAGAGCAATCAGCCCCAGCATTTT. This sequence encodes CASSSSTESNQPQHF.